The rows below give T cell receptor beta chains drawn from one sample of a study of cytomegalovirus exposure and HLA in healthy donors. Using immunoSEQ multiplex PCR, the repertoire was profiled, and TCRdb retains in-frame clones only, with some absent. The data hold around 160,000 clones, with approximately 80% observed a single time. Source material: PBMCs. All receptors come from a male donor in good health and CMV-seropositive. CDR3s include the opening cysteine and the closing phenylalanine or tryptophan. The order of the fields is clone size, D gene, V gene, J gene, CDR3 DNA, CDR3 protein. A D gene is named only where the DNA matches it firmly. Size is stated for part of the rows, as once, few or many counts, or as a class when the clone is expanded.

clone size: few; D gene: TRBD2; V gene: TRBV6-6; J gene: TRBJ2-7; CDR3 DNA: TGTGCCAGCTCGAAGGGAGGGAGCTACGAGCAGTACTTC; CDR3 protein: CASSKGGSYEQYF
clone size: -; D gene: TRBD1; V gene: TRBV18; J gene: TRBJ2-1; CDR3 DNA: TGTGCCAGCTCAACACAGGGGGCTGACAATGAGCAGTTCTTC; CDR3 protein: CASSTQGADNEQFF
clone size: -; D gene: -; V gene: TRBV5-1; J gene: TRBJ2-1; CDR3 DNA: TGCGCCAGCAGCTTAGTGGCCGGGAGTGGAAATGAGCAGTTCTTC; CDR3 protein: CASSLVAGSGNEQFF
clone size: -; D gene: -; V gene: TRBV2; J gene: TRBJ2-7; CDR3 DNA: TGTGCCACGACAGTGACCTACGAGCAGTACTTC; CDR3 protein: CATTVTYEQYF
clone size: -; D gene: -; V gene: TRBV7-9; J gene: TRBJ2-7; CDR3 DNA: TGTGCCAGCAGCCCTAGACGGCCCTCCTACGAGCAGTACTTC; CDR3 protein: CASSPRRPSYEQYF
clone size: few; D gene: -; V gene: TRBV13; J gene: TRBJ1-1; CDR3 DNA: TGTGCCAGCAGCTTCTACGACAGGACGAACACTGAAGCTTTCTTT; CDR3 protein: CASSFYDRTNTEAFF
clone size: -; D gene: -; V gene: TRBV6-5; J gene: TRBJ1-1; CDR3 DNA: TGTGCCAGCAGTTCCCGGGACTTGAACACTGAAGCTTTCTTT; CDR3 protein: CASSSRDLNTEAFF
clone size: -; D gene: -; V gene: TRBV7-9; J gene: TRBJ2-1; CDR3 DNA: TGTGCCAGCAGCCCGAGGGGGGGGGCATACAATGAGCAGTTCTTC; CDR3 protein: CASSPRGGAYNEQFF
clone size: -; D gene: TRBD1; V gene: TRBV4-3; J gene: TRBJ2-4; CDR3 DNA: TGCGCCAGCAGCCAAGTGGGACAGTCCAAAAACATTCAGTACTTC; CDR3 protein: CASSQVGQSKNIQYF
clone size: -; D gene: -; V gene: TRBV7-8; J gene: TRBJ2-7; CDR3 DNA: TGTGCCAGCAGCCCGGGGATAGTCTCCTACGAGCAGTACTTC; CDR3 protein: CASSPGIVSYEQYF
clone size: -; D gene: TRBD1; V gene: TRBV7-8; J gene: TRBJ1-2; CDR3 DNA: TGTGCCAGCAGCCTCGACAAGGGGGCGCGGGGCTACACCTTC; CDR3 protein: CASSLDKGARGYTF
clone size: -; D gene: TRBD1; V gene: TRBV30; J gene: TRBJ2-7; CDR3 DNA: TGTGCCTGGAGTGTTCCCCGGACAGGGGGAGGCGAGCAGTACTTC; CDR3 protein: CAWSVPRTGGGEQYF
clone size: -; D gene: TRBD1; V gene: TRBV6-5; J gene: TRBJ1-2; CDR3 DNA: TGTGCCAGCAGTCCGAGGACAGGGCCCAACAACTTC; CDR3 protein: CASSPRTGPNNF
clone size: -; D gene: -; V gene: TRBV7-2; J gene: TRBJ1-4; CDR3 DNA: TGTGCCAGCAGCTTAGGGAGGGCTAATGAAAAACTGTTTTTT; CDR3 protein: CASSLGRANEKLFF
clone size: -; D gene: TRBD2; V gene: TRBV10-3; J gene: TRBJ2-5; CDR3 DNA: TGTGCCATCAGCGGAGCGGGGGCCCAAGAGACCCAGTACTTC; CDR3 protein: CAISGAGAQETQYF
clone size: -; D gene: -; V gene: TRBV10-3; J gene: TRBJ2-3; CDR3 DNA: TGTGCCATCAGTGATCAAGATACGCAGTATTTT; CDR3 protein: CAISDQDTQYF